This T cell receptor beta chain was sequenced for a study of PD-1 blockade in classical Hodgkin lymphoma. General study results and limits: Possibly reflecting disease activity or prior therapy, repertoire differences have causes that remain undefined. Relative to healthy donors, newly diagnosed patients reportedly had lower baseline TCR diversity, which was reported as lower still in relapsed/refractory patients.

Time point in this sample: cycle 4 day 1 (C4D1), after less than 7 weeks of nivolumab. Following autologous stem cell transplantation, relapse occurred in every patient, and exposure to brentuximab vedotin varied. The study isolated CD8+ T cells from thawed PBMCs by magnetic negative selection. In regard to this clone: Its antigen remains unknown.

Assay: immunoSEQ multiplex PCR; the TCRdb copy retains only in-frame clones and omits some. This sample has more than 13,000 clones, with around 90% found just once. CDR3 length: 16 residues. CDR1 MNHNS and CDR2 SASEGT come from the germline V gene. The V gene lost 1 base and the J gene lost 1 base, with 14 bases spanning the gap. Sequences were derived from CD8+ T cells from blood, sampled before the fourth cycle of nivolumab. The receptor was derived from a human donor with classical Hodgkin lymphoma. The chain links TRBV6-1 to TRBJ2-7; maybe TRBD1 (5 bases). CDR3 amino acids: CASSEGTHLGSYEQYF. The CDR3 DNA reads TGTGCCAGCAGTGAAGGGACACACCTGGGGTCCTACGAGCAGTACTTC.